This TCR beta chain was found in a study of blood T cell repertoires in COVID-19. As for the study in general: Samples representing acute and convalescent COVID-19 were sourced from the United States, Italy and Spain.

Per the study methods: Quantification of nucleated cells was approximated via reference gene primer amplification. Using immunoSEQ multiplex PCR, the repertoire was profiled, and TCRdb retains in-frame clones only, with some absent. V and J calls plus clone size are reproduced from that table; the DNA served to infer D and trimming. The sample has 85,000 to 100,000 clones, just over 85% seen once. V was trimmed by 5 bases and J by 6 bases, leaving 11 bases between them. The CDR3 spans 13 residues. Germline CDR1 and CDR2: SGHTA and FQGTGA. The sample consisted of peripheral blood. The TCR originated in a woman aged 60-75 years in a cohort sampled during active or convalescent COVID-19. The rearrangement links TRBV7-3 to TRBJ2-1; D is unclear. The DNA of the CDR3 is TGTGCCAGCAGCCTAAATTCGGTCAATGAGCAGTTCTTC. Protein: CASSLNSVNEQFF. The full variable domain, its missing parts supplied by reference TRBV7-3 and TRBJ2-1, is GAGVSQTPSNKVTEKGKYVELRCDPISGHTALYWYRQSLGQGPEFLIYFQGTGAADDSGLPNDRFFAVRPEGSVSTLKIQRTERGDSAVYLCASSLNSVNEQFFGPGTRLTVL.